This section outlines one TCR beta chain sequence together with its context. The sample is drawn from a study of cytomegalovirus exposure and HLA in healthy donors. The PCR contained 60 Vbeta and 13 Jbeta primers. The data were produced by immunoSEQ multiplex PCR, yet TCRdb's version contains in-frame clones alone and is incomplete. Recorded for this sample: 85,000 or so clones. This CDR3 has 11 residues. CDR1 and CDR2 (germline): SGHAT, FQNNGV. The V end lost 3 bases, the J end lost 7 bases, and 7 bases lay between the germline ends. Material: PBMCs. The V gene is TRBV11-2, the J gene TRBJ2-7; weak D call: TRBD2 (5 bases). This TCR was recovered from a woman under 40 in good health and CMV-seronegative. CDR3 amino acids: CASSFAGEQYF. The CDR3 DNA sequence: TGTGCCAGCAGCTTTGCGGGTGAGCAGTACTTC.